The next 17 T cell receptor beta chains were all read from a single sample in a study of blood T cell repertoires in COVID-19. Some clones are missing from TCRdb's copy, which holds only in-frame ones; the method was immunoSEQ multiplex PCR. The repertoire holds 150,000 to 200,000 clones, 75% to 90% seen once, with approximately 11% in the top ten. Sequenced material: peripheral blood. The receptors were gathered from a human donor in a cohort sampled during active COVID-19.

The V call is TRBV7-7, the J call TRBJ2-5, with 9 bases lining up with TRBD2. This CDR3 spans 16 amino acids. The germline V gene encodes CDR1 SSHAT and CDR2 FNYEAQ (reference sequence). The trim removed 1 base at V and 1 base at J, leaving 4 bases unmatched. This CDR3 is CASSLVGSGGQETQYF. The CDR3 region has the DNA TGTGCCAGCAGCTTAGTAGGTAGCGGGGGCCAAGAGACCCAGTACTTC.

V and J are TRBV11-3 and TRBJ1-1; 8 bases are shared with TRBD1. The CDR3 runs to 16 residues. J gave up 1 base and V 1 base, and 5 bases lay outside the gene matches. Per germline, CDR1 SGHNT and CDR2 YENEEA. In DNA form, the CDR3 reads TGTGCCAGCAGCTTAGGCCCGGGACAGGAGAACACTGAAGCTTTCTTT. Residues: CASSLGPGQENTEAFF.

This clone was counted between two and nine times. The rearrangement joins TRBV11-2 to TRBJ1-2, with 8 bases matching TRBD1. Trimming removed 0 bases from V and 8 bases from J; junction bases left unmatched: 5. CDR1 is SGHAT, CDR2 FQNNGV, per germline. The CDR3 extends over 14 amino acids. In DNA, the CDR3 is TGTGCCAGCAGCTTAGAAAGGACAGGGACCGGCTACACCTTC. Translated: CASSLERTGTGYTF.

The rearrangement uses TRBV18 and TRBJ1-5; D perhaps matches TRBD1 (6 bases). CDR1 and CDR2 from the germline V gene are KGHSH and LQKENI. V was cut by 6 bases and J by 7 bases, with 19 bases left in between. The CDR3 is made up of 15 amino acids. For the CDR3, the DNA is TGTGCCAGCTCCCCCTCACCACAGGGACGGCAGCCCCAGCATTTT. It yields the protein CASSPSPQGRQPQHF.

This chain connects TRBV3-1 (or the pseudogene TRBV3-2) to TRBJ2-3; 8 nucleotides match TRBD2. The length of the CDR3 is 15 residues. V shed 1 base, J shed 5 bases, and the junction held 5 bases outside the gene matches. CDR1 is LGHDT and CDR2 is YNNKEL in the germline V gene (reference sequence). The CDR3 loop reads CASSQGTSRGDTQYF. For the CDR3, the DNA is TGTGCCAGCAGCCAAGGGACTAGCAGGGGAGATACGCAGTATTTT.

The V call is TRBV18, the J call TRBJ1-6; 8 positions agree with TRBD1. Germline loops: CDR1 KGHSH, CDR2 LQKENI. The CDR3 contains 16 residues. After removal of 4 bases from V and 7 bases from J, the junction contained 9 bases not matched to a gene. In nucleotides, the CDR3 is TGTGCCAGCTCACAAACAGGACAGGGAGGAAATTCACCCCTCCACTTT. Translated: CASSQTGQGGNSPLHF.

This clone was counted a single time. The CDR3 here is CASSPPGQEYLGQFF. For the CDR3, the DNA is TGTGCCAGCAGCCCCCCAGGGCAGGAGTATTTAGGGCAGTTCTTC. V gene TRBV7-2 combines with J gene TRBJ2-1; tentative D call: TRBD1 (5 bases). V was cut by 5 bases and J by 12 bases, with 23 bases left in between. The CDR3 spans 15 residues. Germline CDR1 is SGHTA and CDR2 is FQGNSA.

In DNA, the CDR3 is TGTGCCAGTAGTAAGCGACTAGCGGACGCGAACACCGGGGAGCTGTTTTTT. This translates into CASSKRLADANTGELFF. This chain links TRBV19 with TRBJ2-2; TRBD2 aligns across 9 bases. The junction had 6 bases not matched to a gene; V was cut back by 4 bases and J by 0 bases. The CDR3 contains 17 residues. Germline CDR1 and CDR2: LNHDA and SQIVND (reference sequence).

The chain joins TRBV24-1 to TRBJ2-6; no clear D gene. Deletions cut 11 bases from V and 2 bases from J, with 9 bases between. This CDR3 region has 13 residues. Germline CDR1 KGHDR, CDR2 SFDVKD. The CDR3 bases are TGTGCCATCCTTCCTACTGGGGCCAACGTCCTGACTTTC. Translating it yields CAILPTGANVLTF.

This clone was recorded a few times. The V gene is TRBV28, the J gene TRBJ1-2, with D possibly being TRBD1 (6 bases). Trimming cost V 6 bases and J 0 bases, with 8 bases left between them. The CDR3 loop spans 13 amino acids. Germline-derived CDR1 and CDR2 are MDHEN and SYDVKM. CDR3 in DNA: TGTGCCAGCAGCCGACAGGCTAACTATGGCTACACCTTC. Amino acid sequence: CASSRQANYGYTF.

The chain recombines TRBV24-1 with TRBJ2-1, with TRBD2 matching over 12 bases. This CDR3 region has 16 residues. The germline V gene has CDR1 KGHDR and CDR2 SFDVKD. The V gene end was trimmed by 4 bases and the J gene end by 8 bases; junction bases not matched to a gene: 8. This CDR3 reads CATSEPTSGGSYEQFF. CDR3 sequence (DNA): TGTGCCACCAGTGAACCTACTAGCGGGGGGAGTTATGAGCAGTTCTTC.

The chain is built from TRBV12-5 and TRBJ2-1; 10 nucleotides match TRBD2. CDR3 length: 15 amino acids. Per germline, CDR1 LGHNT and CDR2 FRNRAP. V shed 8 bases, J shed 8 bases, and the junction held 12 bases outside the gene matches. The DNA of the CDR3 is TGTGCTAGTCCTTCCAATAGCCTAGCGGGAGATGAGCAGTTCTTC. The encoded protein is CASPSNSLAGDEQFF.

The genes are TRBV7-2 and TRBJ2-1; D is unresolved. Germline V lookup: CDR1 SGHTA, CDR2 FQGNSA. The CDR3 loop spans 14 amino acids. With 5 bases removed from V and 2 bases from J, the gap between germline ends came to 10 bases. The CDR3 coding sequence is TGTGCCAGCAGCCGGAGTGCTGCCTACAATGAGCAGTTCTTC. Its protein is CASSRSAAYNEQFF.

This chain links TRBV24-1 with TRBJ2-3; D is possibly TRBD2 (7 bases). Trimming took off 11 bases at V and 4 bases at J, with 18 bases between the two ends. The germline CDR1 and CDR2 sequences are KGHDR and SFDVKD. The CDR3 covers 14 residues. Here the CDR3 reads CAIGGGELSDTQYF. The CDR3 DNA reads TGTGCCATTGGGGGGGGCGAGTTGTCAGATACGCAGTATTTT.

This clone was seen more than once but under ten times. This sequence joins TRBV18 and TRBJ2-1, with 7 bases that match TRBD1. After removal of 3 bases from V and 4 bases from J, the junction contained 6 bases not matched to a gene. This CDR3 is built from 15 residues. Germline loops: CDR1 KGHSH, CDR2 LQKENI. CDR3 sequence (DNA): TGTGCCAGCTCACCCACAGGGGACCTATACAATGAGCAGTTCTTC. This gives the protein CASSPTGDLYNEQFF. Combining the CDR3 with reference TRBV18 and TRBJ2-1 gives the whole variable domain NAGVMQNPRHLVRRRGQEARLRCSPMKGHSHVYWYRQLPEEGLKFMVYLQKENIIDESGMPKERFSAEFPKEGPSILRIQQVVRGDSAAYFCASSPTGDLYNEQFFGPGTRLTVL.

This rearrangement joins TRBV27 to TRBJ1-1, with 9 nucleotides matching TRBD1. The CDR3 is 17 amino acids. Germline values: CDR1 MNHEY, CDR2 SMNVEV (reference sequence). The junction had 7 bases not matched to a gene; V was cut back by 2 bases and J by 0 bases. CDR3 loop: CASSLNRGPIMNTEAFF. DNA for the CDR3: TGTGCCAGCAGTTTAAACAGGGGGCCGATTATGAACACTGAAGCTTTCTTT.

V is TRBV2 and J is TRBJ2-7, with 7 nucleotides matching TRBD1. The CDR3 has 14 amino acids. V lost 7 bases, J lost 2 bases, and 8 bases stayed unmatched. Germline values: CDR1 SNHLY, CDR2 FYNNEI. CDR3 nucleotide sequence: TGTGCCAGCATGTCCGGGACAGCACCCTACGAGCAGTACTTC. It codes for CASMSGTAPYEQYF.